This T cell receptor beta chain was recovered during a study of T cell clonotyping in hematopoietic cell transplantation. Worth noting for this clone: As yet, its antigen is unknown.

Produced via immunoSEQ multiplex PCR; TCRdb's table is partial and in-frame only. The sample holds roughly 3,500 clones; about 80% are singletons and the top ten take approximately 25%. V lost 4 bases and J lost 4, with 10 bases in between. The V gene's germline CDR1 is MGHDK and CDR2 SYGVNS. The CDR3 sequence is 14 residues long. Recipient blood drawn about 28 days pretransplant and days 30, 100, 180 after. General study findings and limits: Graft donor and pretransplant recipient Inverse Simpson Index values predicted broader posttransplant TCR diversity. Pathologically expanded recipient clonotypes increased progressively from day 30 to day 180 as diversity fell. Cells were unsorted, so CD4 and CD8 contributions were not separated.

The rearrangement joins TRBV25-1 to TRBJ1-4; D is unresolved. The origin of this receptor is a female patient between 50 and 60 years old who had an allogeneic stem cell transplant from an unrelated donor, so the T cells may come from the graft donor. Some clones in this sample may be carry-over from other donors' samples. Material: peripheral blood mononuclear cells, obtained at the time of graft-versus-host disease after allogeneic stem cell transplant. In DNA, the CDR3 is TGTGCCAGCAGTGCGAAGGTGGATAATGAAAAACTGTTTTTT. Amino acids: CASSAKVDNEKLFF.